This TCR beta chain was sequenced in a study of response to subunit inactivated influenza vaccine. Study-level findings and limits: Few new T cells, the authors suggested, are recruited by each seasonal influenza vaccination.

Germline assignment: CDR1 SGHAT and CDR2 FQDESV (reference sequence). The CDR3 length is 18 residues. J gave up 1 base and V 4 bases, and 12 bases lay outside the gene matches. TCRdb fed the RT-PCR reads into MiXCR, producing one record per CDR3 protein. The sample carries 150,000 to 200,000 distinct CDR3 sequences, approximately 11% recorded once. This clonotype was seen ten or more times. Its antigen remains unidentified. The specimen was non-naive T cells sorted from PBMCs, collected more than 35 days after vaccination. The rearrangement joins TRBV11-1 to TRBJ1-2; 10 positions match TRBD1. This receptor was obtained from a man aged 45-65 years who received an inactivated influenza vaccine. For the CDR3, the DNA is TGTGCCAGCAGCTCTTACTCACTCGGGACAGGGGTTAACTATGGCTACACCTTC. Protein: CASSSYSLGTGVNYGYTF.